The 13 T cell receptor beta chains listed next were all sequenced from one sample in a study of CD8 T cells in ankylosing spondylitis. TCRdb re-called the 5' RACE reads with MiXCR, one entry per CDR3 protein. The sample has around 180,000 distinct CDR3 sequences, around a sixth seen once. Sequencing used blood, either unsorted or a sorted T cell fraction (not recorded which). Receptor source: a male donor between 10 and 30 years old with ankylosing spondylitis or in good health (not recorded which).

This clonotype was found many times. The chain uses TRBV20-1 and TRBJ2-3, with 7 nucleotides matching TRBD2. Germline lookup yields CDR1 DFQATT and CDR2 SNEGSKA (reference sequence). V gave up 0 bases and J gave up 5 bases; unmatched junction bases: 5. The CDR3 sequence is 14 residues long. CDR3 DNA: TGCAGTGCTAGAGATGGGGGGGTAGGAGATACGCAGTATTTT. Translated, it gives CSARDGGVGDTQYF.

This clonotype was detected many times. J is TRBJ1-5 and V is TRBV12-3 or TRBV12-4; tentative D call: TRBD1 (6 bases). There are 15 residues in the CDR3. V lost 6 bases and J lost 2, with 14 bases in between. The CDR3 DNA sequence: TGTGCCAGCAGACAGGGTTTGGCTGGCAATCAGCCCCAGCATTTT. It specifies CASRQGLAGNQPQHF.

This clonotype came up many times. This chain links TRBV20-1 with TRBJ2-1; D possibly matches TRBD1 or TRBD2 (6 bases each). Trimming took off 6 bases at V and 1 base at J, with 16 bases between the two ends. The CDR3 contains 15 residues. Germline V lookup: CDR1 DFQATT, CDR2 SNEGSKA (reference sequence). CDR3 in DNA: TGCAGTGCCCTTCCGACGGGGGCTTCCTACAATGAGCAGTTCTTC. Translation gives CSALPTGASYNEQFF.

There are many counts of this clonotype. V and J are TRBV27 and TRBJ2-7; the D gene could be TRBD1 or TRBD2 (5 bases each). This CDR3 has 15 amino acids. Germline CDR1 and CDR2: MNHEY and SMNVEV (reference sequence). V was cut by 5 bases and J by 3 bases, with 17 bases left in between. CDR3 DNA sequence: TGTGCCAGCAGTCCGCTAGGGACGGATTTCTACGAGCAGTACTTC. Its translation: CASSPLGTDFYEQYF.

V and J are TRBV12-3 or TRBV12-4 and TRBJ2-1, with D perhaps TRBD2 (6 bases). This CDR3 contains 13 residues. Trimming shortened V by 5 bases and J by 5 bases, and 10 bases separated the two germline ends. This CDR3 is CASSRDFDNEQFF. CDR3 nucleotides: TGTGCCAGCAGTCGGGACTTCGACAATGAGCAGTTCTTC.

J is TRBJ1-5 and V is TRBV5-5; D is unclear. The V end was cut by 2 bases, the J end by 7 bases, with 13 bases between. Per the germline V gene, CDR1 is SGHKS and CDR2 is YYEKEE (reference sequence). CDR3 length: 14 amino acids. CDR3 in DNA: TGTGCCAGCAGCTTATCCTGGAAGGACCAGCCCCAGCATTTT. This encodes CASSLSWKDQPQHF.

Written as DNA, the CDR3 is TGTGCCAGCAGCTTAGTAATCTTGGGACAGCCGCTCAATGAGCAGTTCTTC. Residues: CASSLVILGQPLNEQFF. The V and J genes are TRBV7-9 and TRBJ2-1, with 7 bases lining up with TRBD1. V shed 1 base, J shed 6 bases, and the junction held 12 bases outside the gene matches. The germline gives CDR1 SEHNR, CDR2 FQNEAQ (reference sequence). This CDR3 has 17 amino acids.

This clonotype was counted many times. The V call is TRBV29-1, the J call TRBJ1-2; the match to TRBD1 covers 8 bases. The CDR3 runs 13 residues. J lost 5 bases, V lost 5 bases, and 7 bases had no gene match. Germline V lookup: CDR1 SQVTM, CDR2 ANQGSEA. The CDR3 DNA follows: TGCAGCGTTCTTACCGGGACAGGATATGGCTACACCTTC. This translates into CSVLTGTGYGYTF.

At least ten counts were recorded for this clonotype. The rearrangement uses TRBV3-1 and TRBJ1-6; 8 bases fit TRBD1. J was trimmed by 5 bases and V by 1 base; bases with no gene match: 4. Germline loops: CDR1 LGHDT, CDR2 YNNKEL (reference sequence). The CDR3 has 16 amino acids. The CDR3: CASSQGLQGDNSPLHF. In nucleotides, the CDR3 is TGTGCCAGCAGCCAAGGCCTACAGGGGGATAATTCACCCCTCCACTTT.

The gene calls are TRBV7-9 and TRBJ2-5; D ambiguous. Germline V CDR1 and CDR2: SEHNR, FQNEAQ (reference sequence). The V end was cut by 5 bases, the J end by 2 bases, with 6 bases between. The CDR3 has 12 amino acids. This chain's CDR3 is CASSPRQETQYF. The CDR3 region has the DNA TGTGCCAGCAGCCCGCGACAAGAGACCCAGTACTTC.

The sample holds many counts of this clonotype. The chain carries TRBV21-1 and TRBJ2-4; the table calls TRBD2, which could not be checked here. TRBV21-1 is termed a pseudogene. The CDR3 length is 18 residues. CDR3 protein: CASSSHPAGASSKNIQYF. Here the CDR3 DNA reads TGTGCCAGCAGCAGTCATCCGGCGGGAGCTAGTTCCAAAAACATTCAGTACTTC.

This clonotype came up many times. The chain couples TRBV12-3 or TRBV12-4 to TRBJ2-2; the D is unclear. Trimming removed 4 bases at V and 1 base at J, with 13 bases between. The CDR3 has 16 residues. This CDR3 reads CASSYGRLGNTGELFF. DNA for the CDR3: TGTGCCAGCAGTTACGGGCGCCTAGGGAACACCGGGGAGCTGTTTTTT.

This clonotype was detected only a few times. This chain uses TRBV29-1 with TRBJ2-5, with 7 bases matching TRBD2. The CDR3 consists of 13 residues. Looked up from germline, CDR1 is SQVTM and CDR2 is ANQGSEA. The V and J ends lost 3 bases and 5 bases, in that order; junction bases with no gene match: 6. CDR3: CSVDRGDGETQYF. The CDR3 region has the DNA TGCAGCGTTGATCGGGGGGATGGGGAGACCCAGTACTTC.